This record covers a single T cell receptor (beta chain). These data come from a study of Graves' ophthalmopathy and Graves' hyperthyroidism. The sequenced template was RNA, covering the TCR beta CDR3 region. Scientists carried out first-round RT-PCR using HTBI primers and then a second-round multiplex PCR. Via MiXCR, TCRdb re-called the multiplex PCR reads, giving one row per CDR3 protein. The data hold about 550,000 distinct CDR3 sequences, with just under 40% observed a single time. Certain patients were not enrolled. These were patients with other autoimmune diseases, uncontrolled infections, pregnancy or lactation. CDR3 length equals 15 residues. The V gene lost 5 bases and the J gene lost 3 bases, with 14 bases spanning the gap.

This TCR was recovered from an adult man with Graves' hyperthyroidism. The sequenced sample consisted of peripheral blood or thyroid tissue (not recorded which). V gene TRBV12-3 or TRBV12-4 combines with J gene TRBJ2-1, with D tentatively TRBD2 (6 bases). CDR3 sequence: CASSPFSGDYNEQFF. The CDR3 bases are TGTGCCAGCAGTCCCTTTAGCGGCGACTACAATGAGCAGTTCTTC.